The next 5 T cell receptor beta chains were all read from a single sample in a study of blood T cells in healthy people across ages. Using a J-beta primer mix together with a sample-barcoded 5' primer, a second PCR was run for roughly 7 to 11 cycles. Via MiXCR, TCRdb re-called the 5' RACE reads, giving one row per CDR3 protein. The profile shows 800,000 to 950,000 distinct CDR3 sequences, roughly 29% of them singletons. The same data also went into a second study, on T cells of mothers and their children.

Sequenced: blood. These receptors were obtained from a woman between 40 and 55 years old in good health.

V is TRBV19 and J is TRBJ1-2; D is undetermined. V lost 2 bases and J lost 6, with 16 bases in between. The CDR3 totals 15 residues. Looked up from germline, CDR1 is LNHDA and CDR2 is SQIVND (reference sequence). CDR3 region: CASSIISGRSHGYTF. In DNA, the CDR3 is TGTGCCAGTAGTATAATCTCGGGCAGGAGCCATGGCTACACCTTC.

This clonotype appeared many times. Written as DNA, the CDR3 is TGTGCCAGCAGCCGAGGGACTAGCGGGGGGCCCCCCTTCTACGAGCAGTACTTC. Its protein product is CASSRGTSGGPPFYEQYF. J is TRBJ2-7 and V is TRBV7-2; 15 bases are shared with TRBD2. V was pared by 5 bases and J by 3 bases, with 11 bases of the junction left unmatched. Germline V gives CDR1 SGHTA, CDR2 FQGNSA. The CDR3 totals 18 residues.

As to this clonotype: Possible read error: a much larger clone is one base away. This chain joins TRBV9 and TRBJ2-6; D possibly corresponds to TRBD2 (7 bases). The CDR3 is made up of 19 amino acids. CDR1 is SGDLS, CDR2 YYNGEE, per germline. The CDR3 loop is CASSPSGGASRSGANVPTF. CDR3 nucleotides: TGTGCCAGCAGCCCCAGTGGGGGGGCGTCCCGATCTGGGGCCAACGTCCCGACTTTC.

Only a few counts were recorded for this clonotype. The chain links TRBV11-1 to TRBJ2-3, with D maybe TRBD1 (5 bases). The CDR3 has 13 amino acids. From germline, CDR1 is SGHAT and CDR2 FQDESV (reference sequence). Trimming shortened V by 2 bases and J by 5 bases, and 8 bases separated the two germline ends. The CDR3 DNA is TGTGCCAGCAGCTTATCCAGGGAAGATACGCAGTATTTT. It is translated as CASSLSREDTQYF.

V is TRBV27 and J is TRBJ2-7; 14 nucleotides align to TRBD2. The CDR3 is 16 amino acids. The trim removed 3 bases at V and 0 bases at J, leaving 1 base unmatched. Germline CDR1 MNHEY, CDR2 SMNVEV (reference sequence). This chain's CDR3 is CASSLTSGGASYEQYF. The CDR3 coding sequence is TGTGCCAGCAGTTTGACTAGCGGGGGGGCCTCCTACGAGCAGTACTTC.